The T cell receptor (beta chain) described here comes from a study of PD-1 blockade in classical Hodgkin lymphoma (dated by TCRdb to about 2020). Context from the whole study: Nivolumab dosing was 3 mg/kg intravenously every 2 weeks, continuing until either disease progression or unacceptable toxicity. To define a peripheral blood immune signature of response to PD-1 blockade in classical Hodgkin lymphoma, the study combined TCR beta sequencing with CyTOF.

The Qiagen DNeasy kit was used to extract genomic DNA both from unsorted PBMCs and from the negatively selected CD4+ and CD8+ fractions. TCR beta CDR3 regions were amplified by immunoSEQ multiplex PCR using primers annealing to V and J segments. Amplification bias was minimized using a synthetic immune receptor repertoire, and residual bias was removed computationally after sequencing. On the authors' methods: Repertoire diversity was quantified as the Shannon entropy index using custom Python scripts. Unsorted, CD4+ and CD8+ repertoires were analyzed separately, except for combined analyses in which CD4+ and CD8+ sequences were merged in silico. Clonal expansion was defined as at least a 2-fold frequency increase after treatment relative to C1D1, with a pseudocount of 0.5 for undetected baseline clones. Clones with 0 or 1 copy at C1D1 were classified as singleton clones, and clones with 2 or more copies were classified as non-singleton clones. Clones expanded in unsorted samples were labelled as CD4+, CD8+ or unknown by matching protein sequences in sorted samples from the same patient. Wilcoxon tests were applied to paired samples to test diversity changes from C1D1 to C4D1. In its TCRdb copy, this immuneACCESS table keeps in-frame sequences only and misses some clones. Where compared with another copy, unresolved V genes explain less than half of these, and the others have no known cause. That table furnishes V, J and clone size, whereas the DNA furnished D and trimming. The table for this sample lists fewer than 35,000 clones; 84% of them were counted only once. The top ten clones comprise roughly 0.83% of the sample.

The research as a whole found: By C4D1, a significant rise was seen in CD4+ TCR diversity but not in CD8+ TCR diversity (p=0.0027 vs p=0.16), and the rise was most apparent among complete responders (p=0.02). Lower diversity was seen in patients whose nivolumab began less than 1 year after ASCT, and these patients were left out of later analyses so that immune reconstitution would not confound the results. Trial patients achieving complete response had baseline diversity similar to newly diagnosed patients, whereas partial responders and progressors had significantly lower diversity. Newly diagnosed patients were reported to have lower baseline TCR diversity than healthy donors, and relapsed/refractory patients were reported to have lower baseline TCR diversity still. Only a single clinical trial cohort was studied, and what caused the repertoire differences, possibly disease activity or prior therapy, remained undefined.

From the cysteine through the phenylalanine, the CDR3 covers 13 amino acids. Of all the DNA, just the CDR3 is kept, 39 bases in frame from base 1. A distance of 10 bases separates the germline ends of V and J, which lose 2 bases and 3 bases respectively. In the germline V gene (reference sequence), CDR1 corresponds to GTSNPN and CDR2 to SVGIG. On this clone itself: There is no known antigen for this receptor. Per-base qualities were not stored, and no clone one base away is much larger.

Reading the label with the study, this specimen's time point is: cycle 4 day 1 (C4D1), after 6 weeks of nivolumab. Every trial patient had relapsed after autologous stem cell transplantation, and cohorts A, B and C differed in prior brentuximab vedotin exposure. Magnetic negative selection with a Miltenyi CD4+ T cell isolation kit was used to purify CD4+ T cells from thawed PBMCs. The trial cohort comprised approximately 55 patients with relapsed/refractory classical Hodgkin lymphoma whose best overall responses were complete response, partial response or progressive disease. In the multi-cohort phase II CheckMate 205 trial, trial patients received single-agent nivolumab. An independent review committee assessed best overall response by applying the 2007 International Working Group response criteria. Trial PBMCs were collected just before the start of nivolumab (C1D1) and during therapy at cycle 2 day 1 and cycle 4 day 1. Peripheral blood was collected in 8 mL Vacutainer Cell Preparation Tubes, from which PBMCs were isolated by centrifugation and then cryopreserved. Purified CD4+ and CD8+ fractions were generated only in cases for which an additional PBMC sample was available. Magnetically labelled cells were depleted on LS columns in a quadroMACS separator, and the flow-through was collected as the purified fraction.

The clonotype comes from a human donor with classical Hodgkin lymphoma. The sequences come from CD4+ T cells from blood, collected before the fourth cycle of nivolumab. Recombination linked TRBV30 to TRBJ1-2, with TRBD1 as a weak D call on 5 bases. The CDR3 region reads CAWSLAQDYGYTF. At the DNA level, the sequence is TGTGCCTGGAGTTTGGCACAGGACTATGGCTACACCTTC.